This entry lists 32 T cell receptor beta chains sequenced from one sample in a study of blood T cell repertoires in COVID-19. This table comes from immunoSEQ multiplex PCR, and its TCRdb copy is limited to in-frame clones, with some not included. Among approximately 100,000 clones listed, 84% were seen once. The sample was peripheral blood. These receptors all come from a woman aged 80 or older with active or convalescent COVID-19.

V is TRBV5-6 and J is TRBJ1-4; D is possibly TRBD1 (5 bases). In germline, CDR1 is SGHDT, CDR2 YYEEEE. This CDR3 has 14 residues. V shed 4 bases and J shed 4 bases, with 11 bases lying between them. CDR3 protein: CASSPAGVNEKLFF. The CDR3 region has the DNA TGTGCCAGCAGCCCTGCGGGGGTTAATGAAAAACTGTTTTTT.

This clone was picked up a small number of times. V usage is TRBV4-1 and J usage is TRBJ2-3, with D perhaps TRBD1 (5 bases). Trimming stripped 3 bases from V and 5 bases from J, with 9 bases between. The CDR3 sequence is 13 residues long. Germline-derived CDR1 and CDR2 are MGHRA and YSYEKL. The CDR3 coding sequence is TGCGCCAGCAGCCACGCCAGGGAAGATACGCAGTATTTT. Its protein product is CASSHAREDTQYF.

The chain has TRBV6-5 and TRBJ2-5; D possibly corresponds to TRBD2 (5 bases). CDR3 size: 14 residues. V lost 5 bases to trimming and J lost 4 bases, with 14 bases between them. Germline V gives CDR1 MNHEY, CDR2 SVGAGI. CDR3 sequence reads: CASSREGIVETQYF. In nucleotides, the CDR3 is TGTGCCAGCAGTAGAGAGGGCATAGTAGAGACCCAGTACTTC.

The chain recombines TRBV2 with TRBJ1-2; D remains ambiguous. The germline CDR1 and CDR2 sequences are SNHLY and FYNNEI. V was clipped by 7 bases and J by 4 bases, with 13 bases between them. The CDR3 covers 13 residues. CDR3 amino acids: CASTGTRSYGYTF. The CDR3 nucleotides are TGTGCCAGCACAGGCACTAGGAGCTATGGCTACACCTTC. The full variable domain, completed using reference TRBV2 and TRBJ1-2, is EPEVTQTPSHQVTQMGQEVILRCVPISNHLYFYWYRQILGQKVEFLVSFYNNEISEKSEIFDDQFSVERPDGSNFTLKIRSTKLEDSAMYFCASTGTRSYGYTFGSGTRLTVV.

V and J are TRBV5-1 and TRBJ2-1, with 7 bases identical to TRBD2. V was clipped by 0 bases and J by 2 bases; unmatched bases: 2. CDR3 length: 15 amino acids. Germline V gene data show CDR1 as SGHRS and CDR2 as YFSETQ. CDR3 region: CASSLVSGTYNEQFF. CDR3 DNA: TGCGCCAGCAGCTTGGTCAGCGGGACCTACAATGAGCAGTTCTTC.

This chain uses TRBV3-1 (or the pseudogene TRBV3-2) with TRBJ2-5; D ambiguous. Trimming took 1 base from V and 4 from J, leaving 10 bases between them. Germline assignment: CDR1 LGHDT and CDR2 YNNKEL (reference sequence). There are 14 residues in the CDR3. CDR3 DNA: TGTGCCAGCAGCCAAGCACTGCTAGGAGAGACCCAGTACTTC. Translating it yields CASSQALLGETQYF.

This clone was seen a single time. The V gene is TRBV7-2, the J gene TRBJ2-7; a weak D match, TRBD2 (6 bases). V was shortened by 1 base and J by 4 bases, with 8 bases between the two germline ends. This CDR3 spans 13 amino acids. Germline CDR1 is SGHTA and CDR2 is FQGNSA. The CDR3: CASSLGLGYEQYF. CDR3 sequence (DNA): TGTGCCAGCAGCTTAGGACTAGGGTACGAGCAGTACTTC.

Worth noting for this clone: Other DNA sequences in this specimen translate into the identical CDR3. The chain uses TRBV19 and TRBJ2-1; 9 bases align to TRBD2. V was pared by 1 base and J by 4 bases, with 8 bases of the junction left unmatched. The CDR3 runs to 17 residues. Germline loops: CDR1 LNHDA, CDR2 SQIVND (reference sequence). This CDR3 is CASSIGLAGGLYNEQFF. The CDR3 DNA reads as TGTGCCAGTAGTATAGGGCTGGCGGGAGGGTTATACAATGAGCAGTTCTTC.

The chain links TRBV5-1 to TRBJ2-7, with D possibly being TRBD2 (5 bases). Trimming left V 1 base short and J 4 bases short, with 15 bases between. The CDR3 loop spans 15 amino acids. Germline CDR1 is SGHRS and CDR2 is YFSETQ. The CDR3 reads CASSLTPQTGYEQYF. CDR3 coding DNA: TGCGCCAGCAGCTTGACCCCTCAGACGGGATACGAGCAGTACTTC.

The rearrangement uses TRBV7-3 and TRBJ2-7; D possibly corresponds to TRBD1 (5 bases). CDR3 size: 15 residues. CDR1 and CDR2 (germline): SGHTA, FQGTGA. The ends were cut back, 4 bases at V and 2 bases at J, with 15 bases in the middle. Here the CDR3 DNA reads TGTGCCAGCAGCTCCCTCGCCTCAGGGACCTACGAGCAGTACTTC. It is translated as CASSSLASGTYEQYF.

The rearrangement links TRBV7-8 to TRBJ2-7; perhaps TRBD2 as D (6 bases). CDR3 length: 14 amino acids. The ends were cut back, 5 bases at V and 6 bases at J, with 17 bases in the middle. The germline gives CDR1 SGHVS, CDR2 FQNEAQ. CDR3 bases: TGTGCCAGCAGCCCAGGACATGGAGGGTCCGAGCAGTACTTC. This encodes CASSPGHGGSEQYF.

This clone was observed a few times. The V gene is TRBV5-1, the J gene TRBJ1-5; tentatively, D is TRBD1 (5 bases). The CDR3 totals 14 residues. V was trimmed by 6 bases and J by 3 bases, leaving 13 bases between them. From germline, CDR1 is SGHRS and CDR2 YFSETQ. The CDR3 reads CASIETVANQPQHF. The CDR3, as DNA: TGCGCCAGCATCGAGACAGTAGCCAATCAGCCCCAGCATTTT. Full variable domain (outside the CDR3, taken from reference TRBV5-1 and TRBJ1-5): KAGVTQTPRYLIKTRGQQVTLSCSPISGHRSVSWYQQTPGQGLQFLFEYFSETQRNKGNFPGRFSGRQFSNSRSEMNVSTLELGDSALYLCASIETVANQPQHFGDGTRLSIL.

The rearrangement uses TRBV27 and TRBJ2-1; possible D gene TRBD2, 6 bases. Germline CDR1 reads MNHEY; CDR2 reads SMNVEV (reference sequence). The CDR3 sequence is 14 residues long. V shed 2 bases and J shed 2 bases, with 7 bases lying between them. For the CDR3, the DNA is TGTGCCAGCAGTTTAGCGGGAACCTACAATGAGCAGTTCTTC. It codes for CASSLAGTYNEQFF.

This clone was seen a few times. The V call is TRBV24-1, the J call TRBJ2-3, with a tentative D call TRBD2 (7 bases). V was pared by 1 base and J by 1 base, with 11 bases between. The germline V gene encodes CDR1 KGHDR and CDR2 SFDVKD. The CDR3 extends over 16 amino acids. The CDR3: CATSDLTGRGTDTQYF. The CDR3 DNA follows: TGTGCCACCAGTGATTTAACAGGGAGGGGCACAGATACGCAGTATTTT.

The J gene is TRBJ1-6, the V gene TRBV7-9; 7 bases agree with TRBD1. CDR1 SEHNR and CDR2 FQNEAQ come from the germline V gene (reference sequence). The CDR3 runs 16 residues. J gave up 7 bases and V 5 bases, and 11 bases lay outside the gene matches. For the CDR3, the DNA is TGTGCCAGCAGCGTGGCCCTCGGACAGGAGAATTCACCCCTCCACTTT. This translates into CASSVALGQENSPLHF.

The gene calls are TRBV11-2 and TRBJ1-2; 11 nucleotides align to TRBD1. Trimming took 6 bases from V and 3 from J; bases not matched to a gene: 3. The germline V gene has CDR1 SGHAT and CDR2 FQNNGV. CDR3 length: 14 amino acids. Here the CDR3 DNA reads TGTGCCAGCAGGGGGACAGGGGGGTACTATGGCTACACCTTC. Translation: CASRGTGGYYGYTF.

The chain combines TRBV7-8 with TRBJ1-3; 9 bases match TRBD1. The CDR3 has 14 amino acids. Germline V CDR1 and CDR2: SGHVS, FQNEAQ. V was pared by 5 bases and J by 6 bases, with 5 bases of the junction left unmatched. The chain's CDR3 is CASSGQGLENTIYF. The CDR3 DNA reads as TGTGCCAGCAGCGGACAGGGGCTGGAAAACACCATATATTTT.

This chain joins TRBV6-4 and TRBJ1-1, with D tentatively TRBD1 (5 bases). This CDR3 is built from 14 residues. Germline-derived CDR1 and CDR2 are MRHNA and SNTAGT. Trimming removed 7 bases at V and 2 bases at J, with 14 bases between. CDR3 nucleotide sequence: TGTGCCAGCATGCAGGGTTTATTAAACACTGAAGCTTTCTTT. Its protein is CASMQGLLNTEAFF.

This clone was seen more than once but under ten times. The chain employs TRBV12-3 or TRBV12-4 and TRBJ2-7, with D unclear. The CDR3 is 12 amino acids. Trimming pared 2 bases from V and 2 bases from J, leaving 4 bases between. The CDR3 sequence: CASSLTPYEQYF. CDR3 coding DNA: TGTGCCAGCAGTTTAACTCCCTACGAGCAGTACTTC.

V and J are TRBV28 and TRBJ1-2; D perhaps matches TRBD1 (6 bases). Trimming stripped 3 bases from V and 3 bases from J, with 20 bases between. Germline values: CDR1 MDHEN, CDR2 SYDVKM. The CDR3 is 17 residues long. This chain's CDR3 is CASSFFLSRGFDYGYTF. CDR3 nucleotide sequence: TGTGCCAGCAGTTTTTTCCTGAGCAGGGGATTCGACTATGGCTACACCTTC.

This clone has just a few counts. V usage is TRBV2 and J usage is TRBJ2-7, with a possible D match to TRBD1 (5 bases). Looked up from germline, CDR1 is SNHLY and CDR2 is FYNNEI. The CDR3 loop spans 13 amino acids. V lost 6 bases and J 6 bases, leaving 15 bases between the germline ends. CDR3 region: CASSLGRVGEQYF. The CDR3 bases are TGTGCCAGCAGCCTCGGCAGGGTAGGCGAGCAGTACTTC.

This chain links TRBV7-6 with TRBJ2-5; D possibly corresponds to TRBD1 (6 bases). Germline V gene data show CDR1 as SGHVS and CDR2 as FNYEAQ. This CDR3 is 15 amino acids long. With 0 bases removed from V and 1 base from J, the gap between germline ends came to 9 bases. The CDR3 DNA reads TGTGCCAGCAGCTTAGCAGGGGGTACCCAAGAGACCCAGTACTTC. It codes for CASSLAGGTQETQYF.

The count of this clone is one. The chain employs TRBV10-3 and TRBJ1-1; D not resolved. This CDR3 region has 12 residues. Per the germline V gene, CDR1 is ENHRY and CDR2 is SYGVKD. Trimming pared 10 bases from V and 3 bases from J, leaving 12 bases between. As DNA, the CDR3 is TGTGCCACGGACGCCGGGGACACTGAAGCTTTCTTT. It is translated as CATDAGDTEAFF.

This clone has just a few counts. The same CDR3 arises from other DNA sequences in this sample as well. The chain is built from TRBV3-1 (or the pseudogene TRBV3-2) and TRBJ1-3; a possible D gene is TRBD1 (6 bases). CDR3 length: 16 amino acids. Germline V lookup: CDR1 LGHDT, CDR2 YNNKEL (reference sequence). V dropped 1 base and J dropped 0 bases, with 10 bases sitting between them. This chain's CDR3 is CASSQGGLSSGNTIYF. The CDR3 region has the DNA TGTGCCAGCAGCCAAGGGGGGCTCTCCTCTGGAAACACCATATATTTT.

As regards this clone: Other nucleotide sequences in the sample specify the same CDR3. V gene TRBV19 combines with J gene TRBJ2-7, with a weak D call TRBD1 (5 bases). The V end lost 1 base, the J end lost 1 base, and 8 bases lay between the germline ends. Germline CDR1 is LNHDA and CDR2 is SQIVND (reference sequence). CDR3 length equals 14 residues. CDR3 coding DNA: TGTGCCAGTAGTATAGGAAGGGGATCCTACGAGCAGTACTTC. Translated: CASSIGRGSYEQYF.

The gene calls are TRBV18 and TRBJ2-7, with D possibly matching TRBD2 (5 bases). V lost 6 bases and J 5 bases, leaving 14 bases between the germline ends. The CDR3 loop spans 13 amino acids. From germline, CDR1 is KGHSH and CDR2 LQKENI. Here the CDR3 DNA reads TGTGCCAGCTCTCCCGAGAGGCGGGACGAGCAGTACTTC. It codes for CASSPERRDEQYF.

The J gene is TRBJ1-5, the V gene TRBV18, with 8 bases aligning to TRBD1. The CDR3 is 14 residues long. From germline, CDR1 is KGHSH and CDR2 LQKENI. After removal of 6 bases from V and 7 bases from J, the junction contained 8 bases not matched to a gene. The CDR3 region is CASSHDRGGQPQHF. The CDR3 DNA is TGTGCCAGCTCTCATGACAGGGGCGGCCAGCCCCAGCATTTT.

The table lists this clone with a few counts. The rearrangement joins TRBV25-1 to TRBJ1-2, with 7 bases fitting TRBD1. Germline CDR1 reads MGHDK; CDR2 reads SYGVNS. CDR3 length equals 14 residues. After removal of 3 bases from V and 3 bases from J, the junction contained 4 bases not matched to a gene. The CDR3 here is CASSEQGDYYGYTF. Here the CDR3 DNA reads TGTGCCAGCAGTGAGCAGGGGGATTACTATGGCTACACCTTC.

This clone was seen more than once but under ten times. V is TRBV27 and J is TRBJ1-5; 7 bases align to TRBD1. The germline V gene has CDR1 MNHEY and CDR2 SMNVEV (reference sequence). J was trimmed by 2 bases and V by 5 bases; bases with no gene match: 6. The CDR3 covers 15 residues. The CDR3 sequence is CASSVGTEGNQPQHF. CDR3 sequence (DNA): TGTGCCAGCAGTGTCGGGACAGAGGGCAATCAGCCCCAGCATTTT.

The V gene is TRBV9, the J gene TRBJ2-7, with 8 bases lining up with TRBD1. The CDR3 length is 14 residues. The germline CDR1 and CDR2 sequences are SGDLS and YYNGEE. J gave up 1 base and V 4 bases, and 4 bases lay outside the gene matches. CDR3 amino acids: CASSLGTGSYEQYF. For the CDR3, the DNA is TGTGCCAGCAGCCTCGGGACAGGATCCTACGAGCAGTACTTC.

The J gene is TRBJ2-4, the V gene TRBV7-9; D remains ambiguous. This CDR3 region has 11 residues. The V gene lost 7 bases and the J gene lost 7 bases, with 8 bases spanning the gap. Germline V gene lookup returns CDR1 SEHNR and CDR2 FQNEAQ (reference sequence). As DNA, the CDR3 is TGTGCCAGCACCCCGGGTAACATTCAGTACTTC. Translation gives CASTPGNIQYF.

This clone was seen once. The chain carries TRBV6-1 and TRBJ2-3, with TRBD1 matching over 7 bases. Trimming at V came to 3 bases and at J to 3 bases, leaving 0 bases not matched to a gene. Germline V gene data show CDR1 as MNHNS and CDR2 as SASEGT. The CDR3 extends over 13 amino acids. CDR3 loop: CASSEGQTDTQYF. For the CDR3, the DNA is TGTGCCAGCAGTGAGGGACAGACAGATACGCAGTATTTT.